Listed below are T cell receptor beta chains from one sample, sequenced in a study of blood T cell repertoires in COVID-19. The protocol was immunoSEQ multiplex PCR, while the TCRdb copy is restricted to in-frame clones and leaves out a portion. The data show some 270,000 clones, over 85% seen once. Sequencing was performed on PBMCs or T cells enriched from blood (not recorded which). All receptors derive from a woman aged 60-75 years who had recovered from COVID-19. The CDR3 runs from the conserved cysteine through the conserved F or W. D genes are given only for firm matches. Rows may omit the clone size; those that give it use once, few, many or a size class.

abundance	v_gene	j_gene	d_gene	CDR3aa	CDR3nt
once	TRBV24-1	TRBJ1-5	-	CATSSGRWFQPQHF	TGTGCCACCAGTTCCGGTCGGTGGTTTCAGCCCCAGCATTTT
-	TRBV14	TRBJ2-5	-	CASSGVRASQETQYF	TGTGCCAGCAGCGGGGTCAGGGCGAGCCAAGAGACCCAGTACTTC
-	TRBV7-9	TRBJ1-5	-	CASSLDRPQPQHF	TGTGCCAGCAGCTTAGACAGGCCTCAGCCCCAGCATTTT
once	TRBV30	TRBJ1-4	TRBD1	CAWTAGTGDEKLFF	TGTGCCTGGACCGCCGGGACAGGGGATGAAAAACTGTTTTTT
-	TRBV5-4	TRBJ2-1	TRBD2	CASSPWTGTSNYNEQFF	TGTGCCAGCAGCCCTTGGACCGGGACTAGCAACTACAATGAGCAGTTCTTC
-	TRBV9	TRBJ2-2	-	CASSVVSGPGELFF	TGTGCCAGCAGCGTAGTCTCAGGGCCCGGGGAGCTGTTTTTT
-	TRBV10-3	TRBJ1-1	TRBD1	CAISPRDRGRAFF	TGTGCCATCTCCCCGCGGGACAGGGGAAGGGCTTTCTTT
-	TRBV3-1/TRBV3-2	TRBJ1-2	-	CASSALPYYGYTF	TGTGCCAGCAGCGCGTTGCCATACTATGGCTACACCTTC
many	TRBV18	TRBJ1-2	TRBD1	CASSPRQGSNYGYTF	TGTGCCAGCTCACCAAGACAGGGGTCTAACTATGGCTACACCTTC
-	TRBV29-1	TRBJ1-2	-	CSVGGRIGYGYTF	TGCAGCGTTGGGGGGCGAATTGGCTATGGCTACACCTTC
-	TRBV18	TRBJ2-4	TRBD1	CASSAGTGLKNIQYF	TGTGCCAGCTCGGCCGGGACAGGGTTAAAAAACATTCAGTACTTC
-	TRBV5-1	TRBJ2-2	-	CASSSTGELFF	TGCGCCAGCAGCTCAACCGGGGAGCTGTTTTTT
once	TRBV10-3	TRBJ1-5	-	CAISARDNNQPQHF	TGTGCCATCAGTGCCCGGGACAACAATCAGCCCCAGCATTTT
-	TRBV21-1	TRBJ2-5	-	CASSIGTPRRTQYF	TGTGCCAGCAGCATAGGGACACCCCGCCGAACCCAGTACTTC
-	TRBV24-1	TRBJ2-2	TRBD2	CATSDAGLAGGSVEGELFF	TGTGCCACCAGTGATGCCGGACTAGCGGGAGGGTCGGTCGAGGGGGAGCTGTTTTTT
-	TRBV5-1	TRBJ2-7	-	CASSDGQPYEQYF	TGCGCCAGCTCAGATGGGCAGCCCTACGAGCAGTACTTC
once	TRBV6-5	TRBJ2-5	TRBD2	CASREPSGETQYF	TGTGCCAGCAGGGAGCCTAGCGGAGAGACCCAGTACTTC
-	TRBV10-3	TRBJ1-1	-	CAISESVRKEAEAFF	TGTGCCATCAGTGAGTCCGTGAGGAAGGAAGCTGAAGCTTTCTTT
-	TRBV2	TRBJ1-5	-	CASRGGTSLRSNQPQHF	TGTGCCAGCAGGGGGGGAACTTCGTTACGGAGCAATCAGCCCCAGCATTTT
once	TRBV15	TRBJ1-4	-	CATSRNPHGGSNEKLFF	TGTGCCACCAGCAGGAACCCCCACGGGGGTAGTAATGAAAAACTGTTTTTT
-	TRBV28	TRBJ2-7	-	CASRAGEAGNYEQYF	TGTGCCAGCAGGGCCGGGGAGGCTGGAAATTACGAGCAGTACTTC
-	TRBV18	TRBJ2-3	TRBD1	CASSRGQGGTDTQYF	TGTGCCAGCTCACGGGGGCAGGGGGGCACAGATACGCAGTATTTT
few	TRBV9	TRBJ1-1	TRBD1	CASSARDRDTEAFF	TGTGCCAGCAGCGCCAGGGACAGAGACACTGAAGCTTTCTTT
-	TRBV11-3	TRBJ1-1	TRBD1	CASRRPGQGTEAFF	TGTGCCAGCAGGCGGCCGGGACAGGGCACTGAAGCTTTCTTT
-	TRBV9	TRBJ2-2	-	CASSPPEDTGELFF	TGTGCCAGCAGCCCCCCAGAGGACACCGGGGAGCTGTTTTTT
-	TRBV11-3	TRBJ2-1	TRBD2	CASGRTSGYNEQFF	TGTGCCAGCGGGCGGACTAGCGGTTACAATGAGCAGTTCTTC
-	TRBV5-5	TRBJ1-5	TRBD1	CASSLAGQGAIGNQPQHF	TGTGCCAGCAGCTTGGCGGGACAGGGGGCGATCGGCAATCAGCCCCAGCATTTT
-	TRBV7-9	TRBJ1-4	TRBD1	CASSLTGATNEKLFF	TGTGCCAGCAGCTTAACAGGGGCGACTAATGAAAAACTGTTTTTT
-	TRBV7-2	TRBJ2-4	-	CASSLQGSLAKNIQYF	TGTGCCAGCAGCCTCCAGGGGTCTCTAGCCAAAAACATTCAGTACTTC
once	TRBV19	TRBJ2-3	-	CASSISTDTQYF	TGTGCCAGTAGTATCTCTACCGATACGCAGTATTTT
-	TRBV24-1	TRBJ2-1	-	CATSDPSPVSYNEQFF	TGTGCCACCAGTGACCCCTCGCCAGTCTCCTACAATGAGCAGTTCTTC
-	TRBV24-1	TRBJ2-1	-	CATSEYDRSSYNEQFF	TGTGCCACCAGTGAATATGATAGAAGCTCCTACAATGAGCAGTTCTTC
-	TRBV7-9	TRBJ1-2	-	CASSLELAVGTGGYTF	TGTGCCAGCAGCTTAGAATTGGCAGTGGGGACTGGTGGCTACACCTTC
-	TRBV7-7	TRBJ2-5	-	CASSSDWGGETQYF	TGTGCTAGCAGTTCTGACTGGGGCGGAGAGACCCAGTACTTC
-	TRBV27	TRBJ1-6	-	CASSPLQGNSPLHF	TGTGCCAGCAGTCCCCTACAGGGTAATTCACCCCTCCACTTT
-	TRBV7-3	TRBJ2-1	TRBD1	CASSFGTGLDEQFF	TGTGCCAGCAGCTTCGGGACAGGGTTAGATGAGCAGTTCTTC
-	TRBV11-3	TRBJ2-7	-	CASSLSEYEQYF	TGTGCCAGCAGCCTCAGCGAATACGAGCAGTACTTC
-	TRBV28	TRBJ1-5	TRBD1	CASSLGDRGSQPQHF	TGTGCCAGCAGCCTGGGGGACAGGGGGTCTCAGCCCCAGCATTTT
-	TRBV19	TRBJ2-1	TRBD2	CASSVNSGTRTMAEQFF	TGTGCCAGTAGTGTGAACTCCGGGACTAGAACCATGGCTGAGCAGTTCTTC
-	TRBV4-1	TRBJ2-7	TRBD1	CASSQSTGTGARYEQYF	TGCGCCAGCAGCCAGAGCACCGGGACAGGGGCCCGCTACGAGCAGTACTTC
-	TRBV28	TRBJ2-3	-	CASRGRGANVDTQYF	TGTGCCAGCAGGGGTCGCGGGGCGAACGTGGATACGCAGTATTTT
-	TRBV5-1	TRBJ2-3	-	CASSLDRVSTDTQYF	TGCGCCAGCAGCTTGGACAGAGTTAGCACAGATACGCAGTATTTT